The next 10 T cell receptor beta chains were all read from a single sample in a study of blood T cell repertoires in COVID-19 (dated by TCRdb to the early 2020s). The library was prepared using the immunoSEQ multiplex PCR assay. Not all clones reach the TCRdb copy of this immuneACCESS table, which keeps in-frame sequences only. Checked studies attribute under half of the gap to unresolved V genes and leave the rest unexplained. The sample data list roughly 420,000 clones, and approximately 90% of these were observed just once. The top ten hold 0.97% of the sample. The sample comprised PBMCs or T cells enriched from blood (not recorded which). These receptors were obtained from a woman aged 25 to 39 with acute COVID-19.

This sequence joins TRBV5-1 and TRBJ2-7; 8 positions agree with TRBD1. Germline-derived CDR1 and CDR2 are SGHRS and YFSETQ. V dropped 0 bases and J dropped 2; count of bases not matched to a gene: 13. The CDR3 has 18 amino acids. CDR3 bases: TGCGCCAGCAGCTTGGCCTCCCGGGACAGGTTACTTCCCTACGAGCAGTACTTC. It encodes CASSLASRDRLLPYEQYF.

This clone has just a few counts. This sample includes further DNA sequences coding for the same CDR3. The CDR3 DNA reads as TGCGCCAGCAGCTTGGGCGGGGTAAGCACAGATACGCAGTATTTT. Translated, it gives CASSLGGVSTDTQYF. The V call is TRBV5-1, the J call TRBJ2-3; D possibly corresponds to TRBD2 (6 bases). CDR3 size: 15 residues. Trimming removed 0 bases from V and 0 bases from J, with 8 bases in between. Germline CDR1 and CDR2: SGHRS and YFSETQ.

This clone was observed a single time. The chain links TRBV7-3 to TRBJ2-1; the match to TRBD1 covers 7 bases. The length of the CDR3 is 14 residues. Germline assignment: CDR1 SGHTA and CDR2 FQGTGA. Trimming cost V 1 base and J 11 bases; bases outside gene matches: 8. The CDR3 DNA is TGTGCCAGCAGCTTAAGTATTCAGGGGGAGAAGCAGTTCTTC. Its translation is CASSLSIQGEKQFF. The whole variable domain, remainder taken from reference TRBV7-3 and TRBJ2-1, is GAGVSQTPSNKVTEKGKYVELRCDPISGHTALYWYRQSLGQGPEFLIYFQGTGAADDSGLPNDRFFAVRPEGSVSTLKIQRTERGDSAVYLCASSLSIQGEKQFFGPGTRLTVL.

For the CDR3, the DNA is TGCGCCAGCACTCCCGGGGACAGGGGTCGAGTCAGGTTCACAGATACGCAGTATTTT. Translating gives CASTPGDRGRVRFTDTQYF. The chain combines TRBV23-1 with TRBJ2-3; TRBD1 matches at 10 bases. TRBV23-1 is filed as an ORF, its function uncertain. This CDR3 has 19 amino acids. V gave up 7 bases and J gave up 2 bases; unmatched junction bases: 18.

The J gene is TRBJ1-2, the V gene TRBV7-2; D unresolved. Germline assignment: CDR1 SGHTA and CDR2 FQGNSA. The CDR3 length is 13 residues. Trimming took off 5 bases at V and 8 bases at J, with 15 bases between the two ends. The chain's CDR3 is CASSAAHPGGYTF. As DNA, the CDR3 is TGTGCCAGCAGCGCGGCCCACCCGGGGGGCTACACCTTC. Full variable domain (rest looked up from reference TRBV7-2 and TRBJ1-2): GAGVSQSPSNKVTEKGKDVELRCDPISGHTALYWYRQSLGQGLEFLIYFQGNSAPDKSGLPSDRFSAERTGGSVSTLTIQRTQQEDSAVYLCASSAAHPGGYTFGSGTRLTVV.

In this sample, this clone turned up once. The chain joins TRBV28 to TRBJ1-1; 9 nucleotides align to TRBD1. The CDR3 length is 14 residues. Germline CDR1 reads MDHEN; CDR2 reads SYDVKM. Germline trimming cut 8 bases from V and 1 base from J; bases unmatched to any gene: 5. DNA of the CDR3: TGTGCCAGCCCGGGACAGGGAAGGAACACTGAAGCTTTCTTT. The encoded protein is CASPGQGRNTEAFF.

The chain uses TRBV5-4 and TRBJ2-5, with a weak D call TRBD2 (6 bases). Trimming cost V 4 bases and J 7 bases, with 11 bases left between them. The germline CDR1 and CDR2 sequences are SGHNT and YYREEE (reference sequence). The CDR3 extends over 12 amino acids. CDR3 nucleotides: TGTGCCAGCAGCGGAACCGGGGGGACCCAGTACTTC. The encoded protein is CASSGTGGTQYF. Complete variable domain (other parts from reference TRBV5-4 and TRBJ2-5): ETGVTQSPTHLIKTRGQQVTLRCSSQSGHNTVSWYQQALGQGPQFIFQYYREEENGRGNFPPRFSGLQFPNYSSELNVNALELDDSALYLCASSGTGGTQYFGPGTRLLVL.

This sequence joins TRBV18 and TRBJ2-7, with 8 bases fitting TRBD2. This CDR3 contains 15 residues. CDR1 and CDR2 from the germline V gene are KGHSH and LQKENI. J gave up 4 bases and V 2 bases, and 7 bases lay outside the gene matches. The CDR3 DNA follows: TGTGCCAGCTCACCAGGTCTAGCGGGCGTTTACGAGCAGTACTTC. Protein: CASSPGLAGVYEQYF. The variable domain in full, with the rest retrieved from reference TRBV18 and TRBJ2-7, is NAGVMQNPRHLVRRRGQEARLRCSPMKGHSHVYWYRQLPEEGLKFMVYLQKENIIDESGMPKERFSAEFPKEGPSILRIQQVVRGDSAAYFCASSPGLAGVYEQYFGPGTRLTVT.

The V gene is TRBV7-3, the J gene TRBJ2-5; D perhaps matches TRBD2 (5 bases). The V gene's germline CDR1 is SGHTA and CDR2 FQGTGA. The CDR3 extends over 13 amino acids. The V end lost 2 bases, the J end lost 1 base, and 5 bases lay between the germline ends. The DNA of the CDR3 is TGTGCCAGCAGCTTACTAGCCCAAGAGACCCAGTACTTC. Its translation: CASSLLAQETQYF.

Only a few counts were recorded for this clone. The chain is built from TRBV27 and TRBJ1-5, with TRBD1 matching over 7 bases. After removal of 5 bases from V and 4 bases from J, the junction contained 14 bases not matched to a gene. CDR1 is MNHEY and CDR2 is SMNVEV in the germline V gene (reference sequence). The CDR3 contains 17 residues. The CDR3 sequence is CASSRRGPQGGNQPQHF. The CDR3 region has the DNA TGTGCCAGCAGTCGAAGGGGGCCGCAAGGAGGTAATCAGCCCCAGCATTTT.